This record concerns one T cell receptor beta chain sequence. In germline, CDR1 is KGHDR, CDR2 SFDVKD. The V end was cut by 4 bases, the J end by 6 bases, with 14 bases between. CDR3 size: 15 residues. The data were obtained in a study of blood T cell repertoires in COVID-19. Turning to the study itself: Acute-phase and convalescent COVID-19 samples originated in the United States, Italy and Spain. From T cells, B-cell-depleted T cells, or PBMCs came the material, which was cDNA or gDNA.

Repertoires were generated with immunoSEQ multiplex PCR, while TCRdb's copy carries only in-frame clones and drops some. The sample holds some 150,000 clones; about 89% are singletons and the top ten take just under 3%. The chain uses TRBV24-1 and TRBJ2-2; D gene ambiguous. The origin of this receptor is a man aged 60 to 69 with active or convalescent COVID-19. Sequencing input: peripheral blood. The chain's CDR3 is CATSDPAASPGELFF. In nucleotides, the CDR3 is TGTGCCACCAGTGACCCTGCCGCGTCCCCCGGGGAGCTGTTTTTT.